The 19 T cell receptor beta chains presented below share a single source sample, sequenced in a study of blood T cell repertoires in COVID-19 (TCRdb year 2020). Libraries were built with the immunoSEQ multiplex PCR assay. In its TCRdb copy, this immuneACCESS table keeps in-frame sequences only and misses some clones. Where compared with another copy, unresolved V genes explain less than half of these, and the others have no known cause. The sample records 150,000 or so clones, approximately 79% of which are singletons. The ten biggest clones cover under 3% of the sample. Source material: PBMCs or T cells enriched from blood (not recorded which). These receptors all come from a woman in her forties or fifties who had recovered from COVID-19.

The chain uses TRBV7-8 and TRBJ2-1, with D perhaps matching TRBD2 (5 bases). Germline loops: CDR1 SGHVS, CDR2 FQNEAQ. The CDR3 length is 19 residues. Trimming removed 4 bases from V and 9 bases from J, with 31 bases in between. In DNA form, the CDR3 reads TGTGCCAGCAGCTGGAGAGGGTTGGTGGGAGACTCCCCCTACGGTGAGCAGTTCTTC. This encodes CASSWRGLVGDSPYGEQFF.

V gene TRBV6-2 or TRBV6-3 combines with J gene TRBJ1-1; possibly TRBD1 for D (5 bases). Germline loops: CDR1 MNHEY, CDR2 SVGEGT. The CDR3 contains 14 residues. V lost 5 bases and J 3 bases, leaving 13 bases between the germline ends. CDR3 bases: TGTGCCAGCAGTCTCAGGGTCTGGGACACTGAAGCTTTCTTT. Translated, it gives CASSLRVWDTEAFF.

The chain is built from TRBV6-5 and TRBJ1-5; tentative D call: TRBD1 (5 bases). V was pared by 7 bases and J by 5 bases, with 18 bases between. The germline gives CDR1 MNHEY, CDR2 SVGAGI. This CDR3 contains 15 residues. CDR3 sequence (DNA): TGTGCCAGCACTACCGGGTCCCAGGGCGATCAGCCCCAGCATTTT. It is translated as CASTTGSQGDQPQHF.

This sequence joins TRBV4-1 and TRBJ1-1, with unresolved D. This CDR3 contains 14 residues. Between the trimmed V and J ends, which lost 6 bases and 3 bases, there was a span of 14 bases. From germline, CDR1 is MGHRA and CDR2 YSYEKL. This CDR3 reads CASRHPGRDTEAFF. The CDR3 DNA sequence: TGCGCCAGCAGACACCCTGGGCGGGACACTGAAGCTTTCTTT.

The chain recombines TRBV11-3 with TRBJ1-2, with 8 bases matching TRBD1. Unmatched junction bases numbered 8, after V lost 5 bases and J lost 3 bases. The CDR3 runs 15 residues. Looked up from germline, CDR1 is SGHNT and CDR2 is YENEEA. The CDR3 DNA follows: TGTGCCAGCAGCATGAGACAGGGGAGGGACTATGGCTACACCTTC. Translation: CASSMRQGRDYGYTF.

This clone appeared a few times. V gene TRBV11-3 combines with J gene TRBJ2-1, with a weak D call TRBD2 (7 bases). The CDR3 consists of 16 residues. V lost 4 bases and J 7 bases, leaving 20 bases between the germline ends. CDR1 is SGHNT, CDR2 YENEEA, per germline. CDR3: CASSSLVRGGYNEQFF. CDR3 nucleotide sequence: TGTGCCAGCAGCTCCCTAGTTAGGGGGGGTTATAATGAGCAGTTCTTC. Variable domain in full (rest from reference TRBV11-3 and TRBJ2-1): EAGVVQSPRYKIIEKKQPVAFWCNPISGHNTLYWYLQNLGQGPELLIRYENEEAVDDSQLPKDRFSAERLKGVDSTLKIQPAELGDSAVYLCASSSLVRGGYNEQFFGPGTRLTVL.

As regards this clone: Other DNA variants within this sample encode the same CDR3. This chain links TRBV7-9 with TRBJ2-5; 15 bases align to TRBD2. This CDR3 spans 17 amino acids. Germline values: CDR1 SEHNR, CDR2 FQNEAQ (reference sequence). V dropped 3 bases and J dropped 5; count of bases not matched to a gene: 7. CDR3 sequence (DNA): TGTGCCAGCAGCTTCGGACTAGCGGGAGGGCCGGGGGAGACCCAGTACTTC. It is translated as CASSFGLAGGPGETQYF.

V is TRBV6-4 and J is TRBJ1-5; unclear D gene. Per germline, CDR1 MRHNA and CDR2 SNTAGT. The CDR3 is 10 amino acids. The V end lost 10 bases, the J end lost 4 bases, and 5 bases lay between the germline ends. The CDR3 bases are TGTGCCACCCCAAATCAGCCCCAGCATTTT. Its protein product is CATPNQPQHF.

This clone was seen once. The chain joins TRBV7-2 to TRBJ2-4; D is perhaps TRBD2 (5 bases). This CDR3 contains 11 residues. In germline, CDR1 is SGHTA, CDR2 FQGNSA. V was pared by 4 bases and J by 8 bases, with 6 bases between. The chain's CDR3 is CASSSSYIQYF. The CDR3 coding sequence is TGTGCCAGCAGCTCTAGCTACATTCAGTACTTC.

The chain combines TRBV19 with TRBJ2-3, with TRBD2 identical over 9 bases. The V and J ends lost 5 bases and 2 bases, in that order; junction bases with no gene match: 11. The V gene's germline CDR1 is LNHDA and CDR2 SQIVND (reference sequence). This CDR3 region has 17 residues. CDR3 residues: CASSSNLLAGNTDTQYF. The DNA for the CDR3 is TGTGCCAGTAGTTCAAACCTTCTAGCGGGAAACACAGATACGCAGTATTTT.

Details on this clone: The same CDR3 also results from other DNA sequences found in this sample. The rearrangement joins TRBV3-1 (or the pseudogene TRBV3-2) to TRBJ2-1; the D is unclear. Germline CDR1 is LGHDT and CDR2 is YNNKEL (reference sequence). V shed 4 bases and J shed 8 bases, with 6 bases lying between them. This CDR3 is built from 11 residues. The CDR3 DNA reads TGTGCCAGCAGCCTAAGCGATGAGCAGTTCTTC. It yields the protein CASSLSDEQFF.

This chain links TRBV7-8 with TRBJ2-5; TRBD2 aligns across 8 bases. The ends lost 3 bases at V and 3 bases at J; junction bases unmatched: 9. This CDR3 is built from 16 residues. CDR1 is SGHVS and CDR2 is FQNEAQ in the germline V gene. The CDR3 spells CASSFKGSGKKETQYF. CDR3 coding DNA: TGTGCCAGCAGCTTTAAAGGTAGCGGGAAAAAAGAGACCCAGTACTTC.

The chain employs TRBV19 and TRBJ2-2, with 7 bases matching TRBD2. Germline values: CDR1 LNHDA, CDR2 SQIVND (reference sequence). The CDR3 covers 13 residues. Unmatched junction bases numbered 5, after V lost 8 bases and J lost 5 bases. The CDR3 region is CASVGRVTGELFF. The CDR3, as DNA: TGTGCCAGTGTAGGGAGGGTGACCGGGGAGCTGTTTTTT.

The chain carries TRBV6-1 and TRBJ1-1; unclear D gene. Germline-derived CDR1 and CDR2 are MNHNS and SASEGT. With 2 bases removed from V and 6 bases from J, the gap between germline ends came to 4 bases. The CDR3 consists of 11 residues. The CDR3 DNA reads TGTGCCAGCAGTGAACTGTCTGAAGCTTTCTTT. It codes for CASSELSEAFF.

The V gene is TRBV7-3, the J gene TRBJ2-4; the match to TRBD1 covers 11 bases. Trimming at V came to 5 bases and at J to 7 bases, leaving 4 bases not matched to a gene. CDR3 length: 14 residues. Germline assignment: CDR1 SGHTA and CDR2 FQGTGA. The CDR3 loop reads CASSPGQGANIQYF. The CDR3 DNA sequence: TGTGCCAGCAGCCCAGGACAGGGGGCGAACATTCAGTACTTC.

This clone came up a few times. The chain links TRBV6-1 to TRBJ1-3, with 8 bases lining up with TRBD1. CDR1 is MNHNS and CDR2 is SASEGT in the germline V gene. The CDR3 sequence is 15 residues long. Trimming at V came to 2 bases and at J to 2 bases, leaving 2 bases not matched to a gene. CDR3 sequence reads: CASSEKQGAGNTIYF. The DNA for the CDR3 is TGTGCCAGCAGTGAAAAACAGGGGGCTGGAAACACCATATATTTT.

V usage is TRBV14 and J usage is TRBJ1-1, with D hard to call. This CDR3 has 11 residues. The germline V gene encodes CDR1 SGHDN and CDR2 FVKESK. V lost 4 bases and J lost 8, with 8 bases in between. The CDR3 DNA sequence: TGTGCCAGCAGCCTTTATGCGGAAGCTTTCTTT. Residues: CASSLYAEAFF.

This clone was observed a single time. This rearrangement joins TRBV3-1 (or the pseudogene TRBV3-2) to TRBJ2-7; D uncertain. The CDR3 extends over 14 amino acids. Trimming removed 1 base at V and 0 bases at J, with 7 bases between. Germline V gene lookup returns CDR1 LGHDT and CDR2 YNNKEL (reference sequence). The DNA for the CDR3 is TGTGCCAGCAGCCAAGTATCCGGCTCCTACGAGCAGTACTTC. It translates to CASSQVSGSYEQYF.

V gene TRBV18 combines with J gene TRBJ2-1; 12 bases fit TRBD2. The junction had 15 bases not matched to a gene; V was cut back by 2 bases and J by 10 bases. The CDR3 runs 18 residues. Germline-derived CDR1 and CDR2 are KGHSH and LQKENI. CDR3 sequence reads: CASSPVFLAGGPGGEQFF. As DNA, the CDR3 is TGTGCCAGCTCACCAGTCTTTCTAGCGGGAGGGCCAGGTGGGGAGCAGTTCTTC.